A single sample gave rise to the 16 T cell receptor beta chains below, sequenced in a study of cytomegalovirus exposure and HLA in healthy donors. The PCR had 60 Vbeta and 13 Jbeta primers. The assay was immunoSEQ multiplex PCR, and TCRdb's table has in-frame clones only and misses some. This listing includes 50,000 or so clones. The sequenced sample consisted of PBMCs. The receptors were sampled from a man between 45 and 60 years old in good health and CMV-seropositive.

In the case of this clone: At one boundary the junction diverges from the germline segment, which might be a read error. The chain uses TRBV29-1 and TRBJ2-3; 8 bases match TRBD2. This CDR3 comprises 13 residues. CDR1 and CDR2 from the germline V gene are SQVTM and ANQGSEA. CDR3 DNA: TGCAGCGTGCTAGCGGGTACGGCAGATAAGCAGTATTTT. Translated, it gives CSVLAGTADKQYF.

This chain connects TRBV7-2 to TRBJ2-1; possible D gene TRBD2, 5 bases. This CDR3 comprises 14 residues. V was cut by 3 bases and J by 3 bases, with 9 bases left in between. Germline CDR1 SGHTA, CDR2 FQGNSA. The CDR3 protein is CASSFTSGYNEQFF. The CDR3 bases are TGTGCCAGCAGCTTCACCAGCGGCTACAATGAGCAGTTCTTC.

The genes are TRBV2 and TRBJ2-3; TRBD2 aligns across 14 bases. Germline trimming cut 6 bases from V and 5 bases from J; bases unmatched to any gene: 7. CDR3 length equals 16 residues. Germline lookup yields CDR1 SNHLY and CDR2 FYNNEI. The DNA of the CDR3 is TGTGCCAGCAGCCGCCTCGGGACTAGCGGGGGAGATACGCAGTATTTT. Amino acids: CASSRLGTSGGDTQYF. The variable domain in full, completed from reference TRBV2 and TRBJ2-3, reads EPEVTQTPSHQVTQMGQEVILRCVPISNHLYFYWYRQILGQKVEFLVSFYNNEISEKSEIFDDQFSVERPDGSNFTLKIRSTKLEDSAMYFCASSRLGTSGGDTQYFGPGTRLTVL.

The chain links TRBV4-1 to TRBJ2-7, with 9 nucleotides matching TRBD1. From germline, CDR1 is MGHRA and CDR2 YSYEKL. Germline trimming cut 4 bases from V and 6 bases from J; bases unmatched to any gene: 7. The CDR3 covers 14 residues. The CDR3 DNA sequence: TGCGCCAGCAGCCCCGTGGGACAGGGAGGCGAGCAGTACTTC. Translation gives CASSPVGQGGEQYF.

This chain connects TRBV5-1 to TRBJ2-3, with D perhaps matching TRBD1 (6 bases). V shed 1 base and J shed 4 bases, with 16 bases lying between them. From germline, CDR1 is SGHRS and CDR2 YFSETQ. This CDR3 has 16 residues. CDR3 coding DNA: TGCGCCAGCAGCTTGCACGCTACAGGGCACTCAGATACGCAGTATTTT. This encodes CASSLHATGHSDTQYF.

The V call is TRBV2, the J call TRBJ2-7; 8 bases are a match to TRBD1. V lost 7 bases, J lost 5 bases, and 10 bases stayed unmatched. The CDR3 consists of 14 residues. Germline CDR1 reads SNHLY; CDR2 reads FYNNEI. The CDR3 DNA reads TGTGCCAGCACCGAGACAGGGGACAGACACGAGCAGTACTTC. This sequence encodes CASTETGDRHEQYF.

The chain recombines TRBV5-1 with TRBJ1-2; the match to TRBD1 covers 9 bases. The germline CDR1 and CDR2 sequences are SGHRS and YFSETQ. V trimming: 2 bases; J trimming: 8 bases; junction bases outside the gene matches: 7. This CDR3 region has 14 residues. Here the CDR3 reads CASSFKGQGGGYTF. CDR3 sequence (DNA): TGCGCCAGCAGCTTTAAGGGACAGGGAGGAGGCTACACCTTC.

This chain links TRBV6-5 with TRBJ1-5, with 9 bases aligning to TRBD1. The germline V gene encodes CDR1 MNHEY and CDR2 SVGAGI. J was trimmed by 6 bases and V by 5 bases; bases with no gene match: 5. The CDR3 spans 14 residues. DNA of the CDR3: TGTGCCAGCAGTGACGACAGGGGGGGTCAGCCCCAGCATTTT. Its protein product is CASSDDRGGQPQHF.

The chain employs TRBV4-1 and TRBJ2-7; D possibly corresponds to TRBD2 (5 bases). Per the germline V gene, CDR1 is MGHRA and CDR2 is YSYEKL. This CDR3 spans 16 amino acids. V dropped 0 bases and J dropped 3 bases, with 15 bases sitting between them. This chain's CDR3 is CASSQDGAVLNYEQYF. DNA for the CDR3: TGCGCCAGCAGCCAAGATGGAGCGGTGCTTAACTACGAGCAGTACTTC.

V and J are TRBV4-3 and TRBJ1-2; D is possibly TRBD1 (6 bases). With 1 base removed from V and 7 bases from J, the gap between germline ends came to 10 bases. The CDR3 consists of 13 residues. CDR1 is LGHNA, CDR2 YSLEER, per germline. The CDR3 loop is CASSQVNRVGYTF. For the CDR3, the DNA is TGCGCCAGCAGCCAAGTAAACAGGGTTGGCTACACCTTC.

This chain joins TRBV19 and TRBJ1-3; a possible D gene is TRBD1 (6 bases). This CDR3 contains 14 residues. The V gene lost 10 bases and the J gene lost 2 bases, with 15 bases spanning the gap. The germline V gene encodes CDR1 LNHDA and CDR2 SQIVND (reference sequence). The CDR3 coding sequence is TGTGCCACCCCGACAGGTCAGCCTGGAAACACCATATATTTT. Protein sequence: CATPTGQPGNTIYF.

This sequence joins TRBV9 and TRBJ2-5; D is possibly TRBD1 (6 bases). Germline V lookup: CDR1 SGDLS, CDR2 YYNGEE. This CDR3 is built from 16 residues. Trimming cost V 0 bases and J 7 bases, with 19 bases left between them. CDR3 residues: CASSVGTGTPRGTQYF. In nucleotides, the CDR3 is TGTGCCAGCAGCGTAGGGACGGGGACACCTAGGGGGACCCAGTACTTC. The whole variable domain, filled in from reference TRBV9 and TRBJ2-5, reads DSGVTQTPKHLITATGQRVTLRCSPRSGDLSVYWYQQSLDQGLQFLIQYYNGEERAKGNILERFSAQQFPDLHSELNLSSLELGDSALYFCASSVGTGTPRGTQYFGPGTRLLVL.

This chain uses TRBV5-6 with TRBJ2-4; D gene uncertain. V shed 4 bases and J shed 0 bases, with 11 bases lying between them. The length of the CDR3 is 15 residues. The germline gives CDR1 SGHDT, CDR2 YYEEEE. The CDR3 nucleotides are TGTGCCAGCAGCGGCTCATCCTTAGCCAAAAACATTCAGTACTTC. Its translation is CASSGSSLAKNIQYF.

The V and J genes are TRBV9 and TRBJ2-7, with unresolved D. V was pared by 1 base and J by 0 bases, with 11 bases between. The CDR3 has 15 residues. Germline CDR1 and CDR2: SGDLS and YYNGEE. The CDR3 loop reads CASSVWAESSYEQYF. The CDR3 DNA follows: TGTGCCAGCAGCGTATGGGCAGAAAGCTCCTACGAGCAGTACTTC.

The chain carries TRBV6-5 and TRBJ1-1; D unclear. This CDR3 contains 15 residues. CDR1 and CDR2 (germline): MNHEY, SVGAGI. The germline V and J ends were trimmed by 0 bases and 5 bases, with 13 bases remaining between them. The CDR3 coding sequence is TGTGCCAGCAGTTACTCGAGAGGCAGTGGGACTGAAGCTTTCTTT. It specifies CASSYSRGSGTEAFF.

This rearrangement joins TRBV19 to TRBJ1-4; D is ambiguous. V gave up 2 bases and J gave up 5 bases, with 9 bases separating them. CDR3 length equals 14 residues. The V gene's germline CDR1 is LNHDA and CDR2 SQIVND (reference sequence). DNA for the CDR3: TGTGCCAGTAGTATATTAGAGAGAAATGAAAAACTGTTTTTT. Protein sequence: CASSILERNEKLFF.